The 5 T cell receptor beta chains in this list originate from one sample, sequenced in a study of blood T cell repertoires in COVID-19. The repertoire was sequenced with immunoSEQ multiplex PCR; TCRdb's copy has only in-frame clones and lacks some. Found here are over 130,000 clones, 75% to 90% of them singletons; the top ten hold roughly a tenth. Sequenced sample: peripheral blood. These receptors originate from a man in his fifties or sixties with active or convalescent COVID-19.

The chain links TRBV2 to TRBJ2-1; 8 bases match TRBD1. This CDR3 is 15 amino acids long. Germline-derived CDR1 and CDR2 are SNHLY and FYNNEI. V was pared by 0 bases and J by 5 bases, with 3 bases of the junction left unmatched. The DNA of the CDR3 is TGTGCCAGCAGTGAAGCGAGGACAGGGAACAATGAGCAGTTCTTC. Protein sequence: CASSEARTGNNEQFF.

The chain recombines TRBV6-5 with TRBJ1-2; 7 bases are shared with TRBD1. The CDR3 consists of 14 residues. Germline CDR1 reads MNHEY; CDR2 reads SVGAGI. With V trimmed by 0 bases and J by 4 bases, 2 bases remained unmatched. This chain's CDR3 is CASSYSQGFYGYTF. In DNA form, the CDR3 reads TGTGCCAGCAGTTACTCACAGGGGTTCTATGGCTACACCTTC.

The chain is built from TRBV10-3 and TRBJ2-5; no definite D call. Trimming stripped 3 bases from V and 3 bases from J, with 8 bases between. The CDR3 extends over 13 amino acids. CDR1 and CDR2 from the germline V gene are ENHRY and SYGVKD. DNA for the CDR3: TGTGCCATCAGTGATGCCTCAGAAGAGACCCAGTACTTC. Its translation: CAISDASEETQYF.

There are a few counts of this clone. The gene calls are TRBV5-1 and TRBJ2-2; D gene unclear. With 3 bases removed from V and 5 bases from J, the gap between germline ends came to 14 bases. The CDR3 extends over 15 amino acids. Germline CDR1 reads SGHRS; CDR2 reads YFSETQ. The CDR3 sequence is CASSSNIHSTGELFF. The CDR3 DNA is TGCGCCAGCAGCTCCAATATCCACAGTACCGGGGAGCTGTTTTTT.

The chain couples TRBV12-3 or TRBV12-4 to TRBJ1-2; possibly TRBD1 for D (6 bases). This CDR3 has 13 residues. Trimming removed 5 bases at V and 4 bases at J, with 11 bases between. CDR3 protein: CASSRQEIYGYTF. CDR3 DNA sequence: TGTGCCAGCAGTAGACAGGAGATCTATGGCTACACCTTC.